This entry lists 10 T cell receptor beta chains sequenced from one sample in a study of blood T cell repertoires in COVID-19. The method was immunoSEQ multiplex PCR; TCRdb's version includes in-frame clones alone and lacks a portion of them. The data show about 430,000 clones, 88% seen once. The specimen sequenced was PBMCs or T cells enriched from blood (not recorded which). All receptors come from a young woman who had been exposed to COVID-19.

This chain joins TRBV6-5 and TRBJ2-5, with 9 bases matching TRBD1. There are 15 residues in the CDR3. V was pared by 2 bases and J by 4 bases, with 5 bases of the junction left unmatched. The germline gives CDR1 MNHEY, CDR2 SVGAGI. As DNA, the CDR3 is TGTGCCAGCAGTTACCCCGGACAGGGGCTAGAGACCCAGTACTTC. Residues: CASSYPGQGLETQYF.

The V call is TRBV3-1 (or the pseudogene TRBV3-2), the J call TRBJ2-2; D may be TRBD2 (5 bases). Germline CDR1 and CDR2: LGHDT and YNNKEL (reference sequence). V dropped 2 bases and J dropped 0 bases, with 10 bases sitting between them. This CDR3 has 16 amino acids. The DNA of the CDR3 is TGTGCCAGCAGCCAATCGGGAAATCCGAACACCGGGGAGCTGTTTTTT. Translated, it gives CASSQSGNPNTGELFF.

This chain connects TRBV27 to TRBJ1-4; 8 positions agree with TRBD1. The germline CDR1 and CDR2 sequences are MNHEY and SMNVEV (reference sequence). The length of the CDR3 is 15 residues. With V trimmed by 5 bases and J by 8 bases, 10 bases remained unmatched. The CDR3 sequence is CASSRSGTGPEKLFF. DNA of the CDR3: TGTGCCAGCAGTCGCTCCGGGACAGGCCCGGAAAAACTGTTTTTT.

This clone was seen just once. The chain has TRBV18 and TRBJ2-7; possibly TRBD1 for D (5 bases). CDR1 is KGHSH and CDR2 is LQKENI in the germline V gene. The V gene lost 2 bases and the J gene lost 6 bases, with 23 bases spanning the gap. The CDR3 covers 17 residues. The CDR3 DNA sequence: TGTGCCAGCTCACCAGGGTCGCAAGGGGCCTTAAAGGGCGAGCAGTACTTC. It is translated as CASSPGSQGALKGEQYF.

For the CDR3, the DNA is TGTGCCAGCTCACCAGCGGGACTAGCGGGAGGCAGGAGCTCCTACGAGCAGTACTTC. Amino acid sequence: CASSPAGLAGGRSSYEQYF. This chain links TRBV18 with TRBJ2-7; 15 nucleotides align to TRBD2. From germline, CDR1 is KGHSH and CDR2 LQKENI. The CDR3 loop spans 19 amino acids. J was trimmed by 0 bases and V by 2 bases; bases with no gene match: 8.

The V call is TRBV28, the J call TRBJ2-1; D remains ambiguous. V was clipped by 5 bases and J by 5 bases, with 19 bases between them. CDR1 is MDHEN and CDR2 is SYDVKM in the germline V gene. CDR3 size: 16 residues. In DNA, the CDR3 is TGTGCCAGCAGTGGCCCCCGTAACATCAACCACAATGAGCAGTTCTTC. Its translation: CASSGPRNINHNEQFF. The full variable domain, in which reference TRBV28 and TRBJ2-1 provide the parts outside the CDR3, is DVKVTQSSRYLVKRTGEKVFLECVQDMDHENMFWYRQDPGLGLRLIYFSYDVKMKEKGDIPEGYSVSREKKERFSLILESASTNQTSMYLCASSGPRNINHNEQFFGPGTRLTVL.

The chain has TRBV4-1 and TRBJ2-2; D might be TRBD2 (7 bases). The germline gives CDR1 MGHRA, CDR2 YSYEKL. V lost 3 bases to trimming and J lost 4 bases, with 12 bases between them. This CDR3 has 15 residues. The CDR3, as DNA: TGCGCCAGCAGCCAGAGTGGGGGGGCCACCGGGGAGCTGTTTTTT. Its protein product is CASSQSGGATGELFF.

The rearrangement joins TRBV28 to TRBJ2-4; D is possibly TRBD2 (7 bases). V was cut by 3 bases and J by 3 bases, with 24 bases left in between. Germline lookup yields CDR1 MDHEN and CDR2 SYDVKM. CDR3 length equals 19 residues. The CDR3 loop reads CASSFFLQGGIVGKNIQYF. As DNA, the CDR3 is TGTGCCAGCAGTTTCTTTTTACAGGGAGGGATTGTTGGCAAAAACATTCAGTACTTC.

This chain uses TRBV10-3 with TRBJ1-2; D ambiguous. Deletions cut 3 bases from V and 1 base from J, with 9 bases between. Germline V lookup: CDR1 ENHRY, CDR2 SYGVKD. CDR3 size: 14 residues. The CDR3 region is CAISELGDNYGYTF. The DNA of the CDR3 is TGTGCCATCAGTGAACTCGGGGATAACTATGGCTACACCTTC.

The chain carries TRBV10-2 and TRBJ1-5, with D hard to call. Germline V gene data show CDR1 as WSHSY and CDR2 as SAAADI. This CDR3 is built from 15 residues. V lost 4 bases, J lost 0 bases, and 10 bases lay in between. The CDR3 sequence is CASSGGDYSNQPQHF. DNA for the CDR3: TGCGCCAGCAGTGGCGGTGATTATAGCAATCAGCCCCAGCATTTT.